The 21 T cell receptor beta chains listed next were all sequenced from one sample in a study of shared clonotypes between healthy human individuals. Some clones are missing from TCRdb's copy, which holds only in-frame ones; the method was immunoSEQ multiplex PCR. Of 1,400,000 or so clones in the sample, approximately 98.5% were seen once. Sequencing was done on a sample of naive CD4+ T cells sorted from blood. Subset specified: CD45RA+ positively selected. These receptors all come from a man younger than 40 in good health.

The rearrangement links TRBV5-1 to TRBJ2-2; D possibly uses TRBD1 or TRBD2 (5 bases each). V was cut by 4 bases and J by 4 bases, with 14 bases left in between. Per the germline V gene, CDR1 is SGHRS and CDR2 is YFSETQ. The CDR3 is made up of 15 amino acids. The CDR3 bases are TGCGCCAGCAGCCGGGACCTCTTTCCCACCGGGGAGCTGTTTTTT. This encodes CASSRDLFPTGELFF.

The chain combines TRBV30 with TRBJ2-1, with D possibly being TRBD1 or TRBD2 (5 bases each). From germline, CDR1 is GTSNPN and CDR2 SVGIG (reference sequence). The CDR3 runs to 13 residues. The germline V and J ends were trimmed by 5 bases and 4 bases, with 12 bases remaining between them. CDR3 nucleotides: TGTGCCTGGCTAGCCGACAGTTACAATGAGCAGTTCTTC. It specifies CAWLADSYNEQFF.

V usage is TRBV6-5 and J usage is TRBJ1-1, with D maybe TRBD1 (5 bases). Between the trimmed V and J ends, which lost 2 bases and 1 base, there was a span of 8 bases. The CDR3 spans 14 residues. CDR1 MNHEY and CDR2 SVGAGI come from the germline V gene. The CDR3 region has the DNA TGTGCCAGCAGTTACGGGGGGGGGAACACTGAAGCTTTCTTT. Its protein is CASSYGGGNTEAFF.

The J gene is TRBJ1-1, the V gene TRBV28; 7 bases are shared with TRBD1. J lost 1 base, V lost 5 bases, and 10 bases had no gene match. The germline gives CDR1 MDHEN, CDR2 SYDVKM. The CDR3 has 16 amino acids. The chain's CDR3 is CASSISGQDWNTEAFF. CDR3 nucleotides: TGTGCCAGCAGTATCTCCGGACAGGACTGGAACACTGAAGCTTTCTTT.

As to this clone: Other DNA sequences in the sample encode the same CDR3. CDR3 DNA sequence: TGTGCCAGCTCACTAAAAAGACAAGAGACCCAGTACTTC. Translating it yields CASSLKRQETQYF. The gene calls are TRBV18 and TRBJ2-5; the D is unclear. Germline values: CDR1 KGHSH, CDR2 LQKENI. Trimming pared 4 bases from V and 2 bases from J, leaving 8 bases between. This CDR3 region has 13 residues.

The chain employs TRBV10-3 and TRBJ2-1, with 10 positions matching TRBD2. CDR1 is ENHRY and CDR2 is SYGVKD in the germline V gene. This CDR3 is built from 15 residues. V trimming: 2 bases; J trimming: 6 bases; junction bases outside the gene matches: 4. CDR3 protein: CAISEGLAAPNEQFF. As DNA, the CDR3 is TGTGCCATCAGTGAGGGACTAGCGGCCCCCAATGAGCAGTTCTTC.

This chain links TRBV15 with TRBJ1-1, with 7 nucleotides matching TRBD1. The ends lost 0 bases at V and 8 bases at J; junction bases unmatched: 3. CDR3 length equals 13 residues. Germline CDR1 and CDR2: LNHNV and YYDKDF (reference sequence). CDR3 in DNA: TGTGCCACCAGCAGAGAGGACAGGAGAGAAGCTTTCTTT. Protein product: CATSREDRREAFF.

CDR3 amino acids: CASSPPGGRLISYEQYF. For the CDR3, the DNA is TGCGCCAGCAGCCCCCCGGGTGGGCGCCTTATCTCCTACGAGCAGTACTTC. V is TRBV5-1 and J is TRBJ2-7, with D unclear. V was trimmed by 4 bases and J by 0 bases, leaving 20 bases between them. Looked up from germline, CDR1 is SGHRS and CDR2 is YFSETQ. This CDR3 has 17 amino acids.

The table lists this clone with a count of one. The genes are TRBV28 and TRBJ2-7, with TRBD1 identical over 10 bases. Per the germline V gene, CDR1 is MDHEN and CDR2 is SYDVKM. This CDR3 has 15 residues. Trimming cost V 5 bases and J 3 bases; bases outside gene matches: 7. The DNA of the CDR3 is TGTGCCAGCAGTCACCCGGGACAGGGGCGCTACGAGCAGTACTTC. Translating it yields CASSHPGQGRYEQYF.

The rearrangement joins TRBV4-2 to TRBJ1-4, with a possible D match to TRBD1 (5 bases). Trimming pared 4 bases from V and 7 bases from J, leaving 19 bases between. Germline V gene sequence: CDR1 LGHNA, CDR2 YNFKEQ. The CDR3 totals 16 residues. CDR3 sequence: CASSPNRGAELEKLFF. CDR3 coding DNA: TGTGCCAGCAGCCCTAACAGAGGGGCGGAACTTGAAAAACTGTTTTTT.

The CDR3 here is CAISESLMGSNQPQHF. CDR3 nucleotides: TGTGCCATCAGTGAGTCTTTGATGGGTAGCAATCAGCCCCAGCATTTT. The chain joins TRBV10-3 to TRBJ1-5; D gene unclear. Germline V CDR1 and CDR2: ENHRY, SYGVKD. V lost 0 bases and J lost 0, with 9 bases in between. The CDR3 totals 16 residues.

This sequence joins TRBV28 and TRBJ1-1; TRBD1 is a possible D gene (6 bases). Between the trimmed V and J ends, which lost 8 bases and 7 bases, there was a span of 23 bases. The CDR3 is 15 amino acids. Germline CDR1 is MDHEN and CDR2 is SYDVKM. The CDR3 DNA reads TGTGCCAGCCGCCAGGGGCTAACTCCCGGTTTTGAAGCTTTCTTT. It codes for CASRQGLTPGFEAFF.

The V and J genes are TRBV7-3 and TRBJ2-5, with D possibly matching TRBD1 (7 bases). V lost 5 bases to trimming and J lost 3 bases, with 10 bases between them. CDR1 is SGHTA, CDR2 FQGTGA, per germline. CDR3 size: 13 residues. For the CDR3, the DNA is TGTGCCAGCAGCCGCGGGACAGAAGAGACCCAGTACTTC. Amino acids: CASSRGTEETQYF. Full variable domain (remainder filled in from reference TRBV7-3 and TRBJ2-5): GAGVSQTPSNKVTEKGKYVELRCDPISGHTALYWYRQSLGQGPEFLIYFQGTGAADDSGLPNDRFFAVRPEGSVSTLKIQRTERGDSAVYLCASSRGTEETQYFGPGTRLLVL.

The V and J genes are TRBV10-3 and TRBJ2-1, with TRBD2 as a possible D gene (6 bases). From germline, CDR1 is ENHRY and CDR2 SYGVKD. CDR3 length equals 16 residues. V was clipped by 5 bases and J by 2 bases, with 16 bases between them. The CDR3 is CAISPGAGVTYNEQFF. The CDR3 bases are TGTGCCATCAGTCCCGGAGCGGGTGTGACCTACAATGAGCAGTTCTTC.

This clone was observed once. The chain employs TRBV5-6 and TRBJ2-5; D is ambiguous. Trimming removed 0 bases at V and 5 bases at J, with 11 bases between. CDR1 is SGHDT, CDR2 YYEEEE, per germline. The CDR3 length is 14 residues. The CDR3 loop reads CASSLVWGRETQYF. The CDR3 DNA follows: TGTGCCAGCAGCTTGGTGTGGGGAAGGGAGACCCAGTACTTC.

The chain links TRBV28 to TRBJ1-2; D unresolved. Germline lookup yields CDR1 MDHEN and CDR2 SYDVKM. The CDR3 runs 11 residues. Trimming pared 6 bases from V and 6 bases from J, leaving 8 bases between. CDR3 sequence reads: CASSLANGYTF. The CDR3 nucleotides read TGTGCCAGCAGCCTTGCCAATGGCTACACCTTC.

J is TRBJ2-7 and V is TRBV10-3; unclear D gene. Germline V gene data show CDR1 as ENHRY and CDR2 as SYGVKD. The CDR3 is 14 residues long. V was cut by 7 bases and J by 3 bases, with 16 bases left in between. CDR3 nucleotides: TGTGCCATCACCCAAAACAAAGACGGCTACGAGCAGTACTTC. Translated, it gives CAITQNKDGYEQYF.

The CDR3 coding sequence is TGTGCCTGGAGTGTATTTGCAGTCATGATGACTGAAGCTTTCTTT. Translating it yields CAWSVFAVMMTEAFF. The J gene is TRBJ1-1, the V gene TRBV30, with D unclear. In germline, CDR1 is GTSNPN, CDR2 SVGIG (reference sequence). Trimming took off 0 bases at V and 5 bases at J, with 16 bases between the two ends. The CDR3 totals 15 residues.

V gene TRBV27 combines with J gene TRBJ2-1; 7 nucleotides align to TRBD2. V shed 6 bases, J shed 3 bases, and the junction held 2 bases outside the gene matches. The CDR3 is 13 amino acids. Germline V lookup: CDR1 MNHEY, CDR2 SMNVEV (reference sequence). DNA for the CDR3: TGTGCCAGCAGGGGGACTAACTACAATGAGCAGTTCTTC. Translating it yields CASRGTNYNEQFF.

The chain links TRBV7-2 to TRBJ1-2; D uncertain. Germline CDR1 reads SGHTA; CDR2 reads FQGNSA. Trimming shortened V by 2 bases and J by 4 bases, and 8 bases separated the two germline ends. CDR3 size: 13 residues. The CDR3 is CASSLTWAYGYTF. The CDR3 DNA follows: TGTGCCAGCAGCTTAACATGGGCCTATGGCTACACCTTC.

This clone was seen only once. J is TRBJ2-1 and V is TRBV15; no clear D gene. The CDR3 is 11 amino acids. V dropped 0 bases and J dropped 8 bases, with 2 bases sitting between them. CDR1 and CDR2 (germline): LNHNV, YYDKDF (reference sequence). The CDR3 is CATSRDYEQFF. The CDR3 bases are TGTGCCACCAGCAGAGATTATGAGCAGTTCTTC.